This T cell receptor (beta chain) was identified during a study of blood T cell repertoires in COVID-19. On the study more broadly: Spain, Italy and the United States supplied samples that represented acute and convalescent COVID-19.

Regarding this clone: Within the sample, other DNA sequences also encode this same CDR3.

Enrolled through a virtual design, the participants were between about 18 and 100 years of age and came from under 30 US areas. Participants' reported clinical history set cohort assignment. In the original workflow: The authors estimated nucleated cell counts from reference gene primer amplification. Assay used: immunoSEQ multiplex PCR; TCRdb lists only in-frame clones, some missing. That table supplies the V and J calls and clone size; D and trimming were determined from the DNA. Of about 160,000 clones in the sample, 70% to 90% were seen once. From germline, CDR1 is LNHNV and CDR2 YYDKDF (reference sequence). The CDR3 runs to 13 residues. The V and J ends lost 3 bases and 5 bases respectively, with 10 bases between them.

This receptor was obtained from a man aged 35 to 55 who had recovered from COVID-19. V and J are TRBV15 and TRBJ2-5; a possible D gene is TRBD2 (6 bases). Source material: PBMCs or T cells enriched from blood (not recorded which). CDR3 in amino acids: CATSRGGWETQYF. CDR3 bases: TGTGCCACCAGCAGGGGGGGTTGGGAGACCCAGTACTTC.